These 9 T cell receptor beta chains came from one sample sequenced in a study of blood T cell repertoires in COVID-19. The repertoire was sequenced with immunoSEQ multiplex PCR; TCRdb's copy has only in-frame clones and lacks some. The sample consists of some 150,000 clones, roughly 85% of them appearing once. The material sequenced was peripheral blood. The source is a man in his fifties or sixties with acute or convalescent COVID-19.

This chain links TRBV6-6 with TRBJ2-3; D is perhaps TRBD2 (6 bases). Germline values: CDR1 MNHNY, CDR2 SVGAGI (reference sequence). The CDR3 is made up of 15 amino acids. V lost 6 bases to trimming and J lost 4 bases, with 17 bases between them. The CDR3 protein is CASRPSGGVSDTQYF. The CDR3 DNA follows: TGTGCCAGCAGACCCAGTGGCGGGGTGTCAGATACGCAGTATTTT.

This sequence joins TRBV11-2 and TRBJ1-4; 7 bases align to TRBD1. Germline V gives CDR1 SGHAT, CDR2 FQNNGV. This CDR3 comprises 14 residues. V was pared by 3 bases and J by 15 bases, with 13 bases of the junction left unmatched. The CDR3 DNA sequence: TGTGCCAGCAGCTTCAACCTCCGACAGGGCGTAATGTTTTTT. This encodes CASSFNLRQGVMFF.

The chain links TRBV14 to TRBJ1-2, with 7 bases identical to TRBD1. The CDR3 contains 15 residues. The germline CDR1 and CDR2 sequences are SGHDN and FVKESK. With 4 bases clipped from V and 3 bases from J, the junction kept 8 bases outside the gene matches. CDR3 sequence (DNA): TGTGCCAGCAGCCCCCTAGCCACAGGGGACTATGGCTACACCTTC. It encodes CASSPLATGDYGYTF.

In the case of this clone: The junction shows a germline mismatch at one end, possibly a read error. This chain uses TRBV28 with TRBJ2-5; the match to TRBD1 covers 10 bases. The CDR3 covers 16 residues. Germline-derived CDR1 and CDR2 are MDHEN and SYDVKM. The DNA of the CDR3 is TGTGCCAGCAGTTTCTGGAGACGGACAGGGGGAGAGGCCCAGTACTTC. Protein: CASSFWRRTGGEAQYF.

V usage is TRBV7-3 and J usage is TRBJ2-2; D is ambiguous. V was pared by 4 bases and J by 9 bases, with 12 bases between. The CDR3 length is 13 residues. CDR1 and CDR2 from the germline V gene are SGHTA and FQGTGA. The chain's CDR3 is CASSYVMSRELFF. DNA of the CDR3: TGTGCCAGCAGCTACGTTATGAGCCGGGAGCTGTTTTTT. Supplemented by reference TRBV7-3 and TRBJ2-2, the full variable domain reads GAGVSQTPSNKVTEKGKYVELRCDPISGHTALYWYRQSLGQGPEFLIYFQGTGAADDSGLPNDRFFAVRPEGSVSTLKIQRTERGDSAVYLCASSYVMSRELFFGEGSRLTVL.

The chain couples TRBV6-5 to TRBJ2-5, with 11 positions matching TRBD2. The junction had 2 bases not matched to a gene; V was cut back by 3 bases and J by 5 bases. From germline, CDR1 is MNHEY and CDR2 SVGAGI. The CDR3 spans 14 residues. The CDR3 is CASSYGLAGETQYF. The CDR3 coding sequence is TGTGCCAGCAGTTATGGACTAGCGGGCGAGACCCAGTACTTC.

V is TRBV6-5 and J is TRBJ1-6; 7 nucleotides align to TRBD1. CDR1 MNHEY and CDR2 SVGAGI come from the germline V gene. The CDR3 has 15 residues. The V gene end was trimmed by 5 bases and the J gene end by 8 bases; junction bases not matched to a gene: 9. The CDR3: CASSINRGEDSPLHF. The CDR3 nucleotides read TGTGCCAGCAGTATCAACAGGGGAGAGGATTCACCCCTCCACTTT.

About this clone itself: Sequence at one end of the junction differs from germline and may be a read error. V usage is TRBV7-7 and J usage is TRBJ2-1; 11 bases line up with TRBD2. The CDR3 is 16 residues long. Germline V gene data show CDR1 as SSHAT and CDR2 as FNYEAQ (reference sequence). The CDR3 nucleotides read TGTGCTAGCAGCTTAGCAACTAGCGGGAGTTTTGATGAGCAGTTCTTC. It translates to CASSLATSGSFDEQFF.

The chain has TRBV3-1 (or the pseudogene TRBV3-2) and TRBJ1-4; D is uncertain. V was pared by 3 bases and J by 4 bases, with 12 bases between. The CDR3 is 15 amino acids. Per germline, CDR1 LGHDT and CDR2 YNNKEL (reference sequence). In nucleotides, the CDR3 is TGTGCCAGCAGCCACGGAGTGTTAGGTAATGAAAAACTGTTTTTT. Its translation is CASSHGVLGNEKLFF.